This entry lists 28 T cell receptor beta chains sequenced from one sample in a study of T cell repertoires in cytomegalovirus infection. MiXCR, run by TCRdb on the reads, gives a single entry per CDR3 protein. The table includes hundreds of thousands of distinct CDR3 sequences, roughly 16% detected once. Material: PBMCs. These receptors were taken from a human donor in good health (CMV status not recorded). Some clones in this sample may be carry-over from other donors' samples.

The sample holds a few counts of this clonotype. The chain is built from TRBV20-1 and TRBJ1-1; D gene ambiguous. The CDR3 sequence is 12 residues long. Germline V gene data show CDR1 as DFQATT and CDR2 as SNEGSKA (reference sequence). Trimming pared 0 bases from V and 4 bases from J, leaving 6 bases between. CDR3 loop: CSARDPGTEAFF. In DNA form, the CDR3 reads TGCAGTGCTAGAGATCCGGGCACTGAAGCTTTCTTT.

V gene TRBV12-3 or TRBV12-4 combines with J gene TRBJ2-2; tentative D call: TRBD1 (5 bases). The V end lost 5 bases, the J end lost 6 bases, and 16 bases lay between the germline ends. This CDR3 comprises 15 residues. Here the CDR3 reads CASSDRMVRSGELFF. CDR3 coding DNA: TGTGCCAGCAGTGACAGAATGGTCCGGTCCGGGGAGCTGTTTTTT.

The V and J genes are TRBV6-1 and TRBJ2-6; the D is unclear. The CDR3 totals 16 residues. The V end was cut by 2 bases, the J end by 0 bases, with 8 bases between. Germline lookup yields CDR1 MNHNS and CDR2 SASEGT. CDR3 loop: CASSELSYSGANVLTF. CDR3 DNA sequence: TGTGCCAGCAGTGAATTGTCGTACTCTGGGGCCAACGTCCTGACTTTC.

The chain couples TRBV5-1 to TRBJ2-5; 10 bases map to TRBD2. The junction had 5 bases not matched to a gene; V was cut back by 4 bases and J by 2 bases. Per germline, CDR1 SGHRS and CDR2 YFSETQ. The CDR3 has 15 amino acids. The CDR3 protein is CASSEGLATQETQYF. CDR3 DNA sequence: TGCGCCAGCAGCGAGGGACTAGCGACACAAGAGACCCAGTACTTC.

This clonotype turned up a few times. The chain joins TRBV6-6 to TRBJ2-7; D ambiguous. CDR3 length: 13 residues. Looked up from germline, CDR1 is MNHNY and CDR2 is SVGAGI (reference sequence). Between the trimmed V and J ends, which lost 6 bases and 3 bases, there was a span of 12 bases. The CDR3 nucleotides read TGTGCCAGCAGACCAAACAGAATCTACGAGCAGTACTTC. It encodes CASRPNRIYEQYF.

In this sample, this clonotype turned up many times. CDR3 sequence reads: CASSSWTGVITEAFF. In nucleotides, the CDR3 is TGTGCCAGCAGTTCGTGGACAGGGGTCATCACTGAAGCTTTCTTT. The chain joins TRBV12-3 or TRBV12-4 to TRBJ1-1; 9 bases fit TRBD1. This CDR3 is built from 15 residues. V was pared by 4 bases and J by 4 bases, with 7 bases of the junction left unmatched.

This chain uses TRBV27 with TRBJ2-5; TRBD1 matches at 9 bases. Germline CDR1 is MNHEY and CDR2 is SMNVEV (reference sequence). This CDR3 is built from 16 residues. Trimming took 3 bases from V and 4 from J; bases not matched to a gene: 9. The chain's CDR3 is CASSLQSGTGLETQYF. The CDR3 DNA is TGTGCCAGCAGTTTGCAATCCGGGACAGGGCTAGAGACCCAGTACTTC.

This chain uses TRBV20-1 with TRBJ1-6; no firm D call. Germline loops: CDR1 DFQATT, CDR2 SNEGSKA (reference sequence). This CDR3 contains 16 residues. Trimming took off 0 bases at V and 8 bases at J, with 17 bases between the two ends. The CDR3: CSARDPVAGLDSPLHF. For the CDR3, the DNA is TGCAGTGCTAGAGATCCCGTAGCCGGGTTGGATTCACCCCTCCACTTT.

The chain uses TRBV28 and TRBJ2-7, with D possibly matching TRBD2 (6 bases). Germline values: CDR1 MDHEN, CDR2 SYDVKM. V was trimmed by 7 bases and J by 1 base, leaving 17 bases between them. The CDR3 has 15 amino acids. Here the CDR3 reads CASKRWDGGSYEQYF. In DNA, the CDR3 is TGTGCCAGCAAAAGGTGGGACGGGGGATCCTACGAGCAGTACTTC.

The CDR3, as DNA: TGCGCCAGCAGTACTCAGGGGGCGTTTTACACAGATACGCAGTATTTT. Amino acid sequence: CASSTQGAFYTDTQYF. The chain couples TRBV5-1 to TRBJ2-3, with 8 positions matching TRBD1. J lost 2 bases, V lost 5 bases, and 10 bases had no gene match. Germline V lookup: CDR1 SGHRS, CDR2 YFSETQ. The CDR3 has 16 amino acids.

This rearrangement joins TRBV29-1 to TRBJ2-6; D gene unclear. CDR3 length: 15 amino acids. CDR1 and CDR2 (germline): SQVTM, ANQGSEA. V shed 3 bases and J shed 0 bases, with 9 bases lying between them. As DNA, the CDR3 is TGCAGCGTTGACCAGAATGACTCTGGGGCCAACGTCCTGACTTTC. Translating it yields CSVDQNDSGANVLTF.

This clonotype was observed many times. The chain joins TRBV12-3 or TRBV12-4 to TRBJ1-2, with a possible D match to TRBD1 (6 bases). The CDR3 has 15 residues. Trimming left V 3 bases short and J 3 bases short, with 14 bases between. The CDR3 loop reads CASSLGTRLDYGYTF. CDR3 DNA: TGTGCCAGCAGTTTGGGGACACGCCTCGACTATGGCTACACCTTC.

This clonotype occurred a few times. The chain joins TRBV25-1 to TRBJ2-1; D perhaps matches TRBD2 (5 bases). The V gene lost 6 bases and the J gene lost 8 bases, with 17 bases spanning the gap. The CDR3 is made up of 14 amino acids. Germline values: CDR1 MGHDK, CDR2 SYGVNS. CDR3 DNA sequence: TGTGCCAGCAGCCCGGGATCTTTCTTCGATGAGCAGTTCTTC. Amino acid sequence: CASSPGSFFDEQFF. Together with reference TRBV25-1 and TRBJ2-1, the CDR3 gives the full variable domain: EADIYQTPRYLVIGTGKKITLECSQTMGHDKMYWYQQDPGMELHLIHYSYGVNSTEKGDLSSESTVSRIRTEHFPLTLESARPSHTSQYLCASSPGSFFDEQFFGPGTRLTVL.

There are many counts of this clonotype. The J gene is TRBJ1-5, the V gene TRBV20-1; D may be TRBD1 (5 bases). Per the germline V gene, CDR1 is DFQATT and CDR2 is SNEGSKA (reference sequence). Trimming left V 1 base short and J 5 bases short, with 12 bases between. The CDR3 runs to 14 residues. The CDR3 reads CSARGGAEDQPQHF. CDR3 DNA sequence: TGCAGTGCTAGAGGAGGGGCAGAAGATCAGCCCCAGCATTTT.

In its sample, this clonotype was seen a few times. This chain uses TRBV12-3 or TRBV12-4 with TRBJ1-3, with D hard to call. Trimming removed 8 bases from V and 0 bases from J, with 8 bases in between. This CDR3 spans 13 amino acids. CDR3 in DNA: TGTGCCAGCGGGATTCGCTCTGGAAACACCATATATTTT. It is translated as CASGIRSGNTIYF.

This clonotype was detected ten times or more. The chain employs TRBV7-9 and TRBJ1-2; possible D gene TRBD1, 6 bases. Germline V gene lookup returns CDR1 SEHNR and CDR2 FQNEAQ (reference sequence). With 2 bases removed from V and 3 bases from J, the gap between germline ends came to 19 bases. The CDR3 is 17 residues long. The CDR3 protein is CASSLTPGVGSHYGYTF. CDR3 DNA sequence: TGTGCCAGCAGCTTAACCCCAGGGGTAGGCTCCCACTATGGCTACACCTTC.

CDR3 in amino acids: CASSLVGRGVDTQYF. CDR3 sequence (DNA): TGTGCCAGCAGCTTAGTTGGCAGGGGTGTAGATACGCAGTATTTT. The chain carries TRBV7-9 and TRBJ2-3; perhaps TRBD1 as D (6 bases). From germline, CDR1 is SEHNR and CDR2 FQNEAQ (reference sequence). There are 15 residues in the CDR3. Trimming cost V 1 base and J 5 bases, with 13 bases left between them.

This chain links TRBV19 with TRBJ1-4; no clear D gene. The CDR3 loop spans 17 amino acids. Germline V lookup: CDR1 LNHDA, CDR2 SQIVND (reference sequence). V lost 4 bases to trimming and J lost 5 bases, with 20 bases between them. CDR3 protein: CASSSWPRRSKNEKLFF. Written as DNA, the CDR3 is TGTGCCAGTAGTAGTTGGCCCAGGCGGTCGAAGAATGAAAAACTGTTTTTT.

This rearrangement joins TRBV7-2 to TRBJ2-2; 8 bases agree with TRBD1. The CDR3 has 15 residues. In germline, CDR1 is SGHTA, CDR2 FQGNSA. CDR3 region: CQSGAGTGNTGELFF. The DNA for the CDR3 is TGTCAATCAGGGGCCGGGACAGGGAACACCGGGGAGCTGTTTTTT.

The sample holds many counts of this clonotype. This chain connects TRBV7-2 to TRBJ1-6, with D uncertain. The germline CDR1 and CDR2 sequences are SGHTA and FQGNSA. The CDR3 is 18 residues long. Trimming stripped 5 bases from V and 5 bases from J, with 22 bases between. CDR3 loop: CASSDPGGVSLHNSPLHF. As DNA, the CDR3 is TGTGCCAGCAGCGACCCGGGTGGGGTGAGCTTGCATAATTCACCCCTCCACTTT.

This clonotype turned up a few times. The rearrangement links TRBV6-6 to TRBJ2-7; 8 bases fit TRBD2. CDR1 MNHNY and CDR2 SVGAGI come from the germline V gene (reference sequence). The CDR3 has 18 residues. The junction had 18 bases not matched to a gene; V was cut back by 6 bases and J by 2 bases. The CDR3 sequence: CASSPMVAGGPRAYEQYF. DNA for the CDR3: TGTGCCAGCAGCCCCATGGTTGCGGGGGGTCCACGGGCCTACGAGCAGTACTTC.

In its sample, this clonotype was seen a few times. The chain has TRBV12-3 or TRBV12-4 and TRBJ2-1, with TRBD1 as a possible D gene (5 bases). The ends were cut back, 8 bases at V and 8 bases at J, with 13 bases in the middle. The CDR3 has 12 amino acids. CDR3 loop: CASSQGWDEQFF. The DNA of the CDR3 is TGTGCCAGCTCTCAGGGCTGGGATGAGCAGTTCTTC.

On this clonotype itself: Since a much larger clone is just one base distant, this may be a read error. V and J are TRBV7-2 and TRBJ1-2; no definite D call. CDR3 length equals 12 residues. The germline V gene encodes CDR1 SGHTA and CDR2 FQGNSA. The V end lost 5 bases, the J end lost 7 bases, and 11 bases lay between the germline ends. CDR3 protein: CASSPQVRGYTF. DNA for the CDR3: TGTGCCAGCAGCCCCCAGGTCCGTGGCTACACCTTC.

The chain links TRBV6-5 to TRBJ2-7; D may match TRBD1 or TRBD2 (6 bases each). Germline CDR1 MNHEY, CDR2 SVGAGI. CDR3 size: 16 residues. Trimming took 6 bases from V and 6 from J, leaving 24 bases between them. The chain's CDR3 is CASRRVGGLPRFEQYF. As DNA, the CDR3 is TGTGCCAGCAGGAGGGTTGGGGGGCTTCCGCGGTTCGAGCAGTACTTC.

This clonotype was counted at least ten times. The chain employs TRBV7-8 and TRBJ2-2; D is uncertain. V lost 3 bases, J lost 0 bases, and 11 bases lay in between. The germline V gene encodes CDR1 SGHVS and CDR2 FQNEAQ. The length of the CDR3 is 16 residues. The chain's CDR3 is CASSFKTQPNTGELFF. The CDR3 DNA follows: TGTGCCAGCAGCTTTAAGACCCAACCGAACACCGGGGAGCTGTTTTTT.

This clonotype was found many times. The chain employs TRBV7-2 and TRBJ2-2, with 12 positions matching TRBD2. The junction had 4 bases not matched to a gene; V was cut back by 5 bases and J by 6 bases. Per germline, CDR1 SGHTA and CDR2 FQGNSA. The CDR3 extends over 15 amino acids. The CDR3 sequence is CASSPRTSGAGELFF. The CDR3 bases are TGTGCCAGCAGCCCTCGGACTAGCGGGGCCGGGGAGCTGTTTTTT.

This clonotype has a handful of counts. This rearrangement joins TRBV28 to TRBJ2-5; 8 bases agree with TRBD2. The V segment lost 7 bases and the J segment 4 bases; nucleotides outside the gene matches: 17. Per germline, CDR1 MDHEN and CDR2 SYDVKM. The CDR3 runs to 17 residues. This CDR3 is CASITPPGGGNAETQYF. CDR3 DNA: TGTGCCAGCATCACCCCGCCGGGCGGGGGGAACGCAGAGACCCAGTACTTC.

In this sample, this clonotype turned up many times. This chain uses TRBV7-2 with TRBJ2-2, with a possible D match to TRBD1 (5 bases). V lost 5 bases and J 1 base, leaving 17 bases between the germline ends. The germline CDR1 and CDR2 sequences are SGHTA and FQGNSA. The CDR3 spans 17 residues. The DNA of the CDR3 is TGTGCCAGCAGCGAGCAGGGTGGGGCGAGGAACACCGGGGAGCTGTTTTTT. Amino acids: CASSEQGGARNTGELFF.